These 19 T cell receptor beta chains were all obtained from the same sample, sequenced in a study of blood T cell repertoires in COVID-19. Method: immunoSEQ multiplex PCR; TCRdb's copy keeps in-frame clones and lacks some. The sample yields around 170,000 clones, under 85% seen once. The sequenced sample consisted of PBMCs or T cells enriched from blood (not recorded which). The receptors were sampled from a man aged 45-65 years who had recovered from COVID-19.

Turning to this clone: Germline and junction disagree at one end, which may indicate a read error. The J gene is TRBJ2-1, the V gene TRBV5-1; weak D call: TRBD2 (7 bases). The germline V gene has CDR1 SGHRS and CDR2 YFSETQ. The CDR3 length is 13 residues. CDR3 sequence (DNA): TGCGCCCGCAGCTTGGTGGGGGGGCGGGAGCAGTTCTTC. Protein sequence: CARSLVGGREQFF.

The chain uses TRBV5-8 and TRBJ1-2; D may be TRBD1 (6 bases). CDR1 and CDR2 from the germline V gene are SGHTS and YDEGEE. V was trimmed by 4 bases and J by 3 bases, leaving 13 bases between them. The CDR3 is 14 residues long. The CDR3 nucleotides read TGTGCCAGCAGCCCTGGGACATACGACTATGGCTACACCTTC. It specifies CASSPGTYDYGYTF.

V and J are TRBV28 and TRBJ2-1; 7 nucleotides agree with TRBD1. The CDR3 is 16 amino acids. Germline values: CDR1 MDHEN, CDR2 SYDVKM. The V gene end was trimmed by 5 bases and the J gene end by 3 bases; junction bases not matched to a gene: 10. CDR3 bases: TGTGCCAGCAGTCTACCCCAGGGGGTACTCTACAATGAGCAGTTCTTC. Encoded protein: CASSLPQGVLYNEQFF. The entire variable domain, with the rest obtained from reference TRBV28 and TRBJ2-1, is as follows: DVKVTQSSRYLVKRTGEKVFLECVQDMDHENMFWYRQDPGLGLRLIYFSYDVKMKEKGDIPEGYSVSREKKERFSLILESASTNQTSMYLCASSLPQGVLYNEQFFGPGTRLTVL.

The chain recombines TRBV10-3 with TRBJ1-2; 8 positions match TRBD1. With V trimmed by 3 bases and J by 6 bases, 6 bases remained unmatched. In germline, CDR1 is ENHRY, CDR2 SYGVKD. This CDR3 comprises 14 residues. Here the CDR3 reads CAISDRQGNHGYTF. The CDR3 nucleotides read TGTGCCATCAGTGACAGACAGGGGAACCATGGCTACACCTTC.

J is TRBJ2-7 and V is TRBV4-3, with 7 bases matching TRBD1. Trimming removed 1 base from V and 2 bases from J; junction bases left unmatched: 5. CDR1 and CDR2 (germline): LGHNA, YSLEER. This CDR3 contains 15 residues. The CDR3 sequence: CASSQGTGVTYEQYF. The DNA for the CDR3 is TGCGCCAGCAGCCAAGGAACAGGGGTAACCTACGAGCAGTACTTC.

The V and J genes are TRBV7-9 and TRBJ2-7; perhaps TRBD1 as D (6 bases). Trimming took 2 bases from V and 6 from J, leaving 14 bases between them. This CDR3 is 14 amino acids long. Germline loops: CDR1 SEHNR, CDR2 FQNEAQ (reference sequence). In DNA, the CDR3 is TGTGCCAGCAGCTTAACCCTTACAGGGTTCGAGCAGTACTTC. Translated: CASSLTLTGFEQYF.

This chain joins TRBV3-1 (or the pseudogene TRBV3-2) and TRBJ1-2; tentative D call: TRBD1 (6 bases). The germline V and J ends were trimmed by 5 bases and 6 bases, with 19 bases remaining between them. Looked up from germline, CDR1 is LGHDT and CDR2 is YNNKEL (reference sequence). The CDR3 covers 15 residues. Here the CDR3 DNA reads TGTGCCAGCAGCAGGCAACTGGACAGCCCCAATGGCTACACCTTC. As protein: CASSRQLDSPNGYTF.

The chain carries TRBV24-1 and TRBJ1-2; no reliable D call. The V end lost 3 bases, the J end lost 9 bases, and 16 bases lay between the germline ends. In germline, CDR1 is KGHDR, CDR2 SFDVKD. CDR3 length equals 14 residues. CDR3 amino acids: CATSDPYLGHSYTF. CDR3 sequence (DNA): TGTGCCACCAGTGATCCGTATCTAGGCCATAGCTACACCTTC.

The chain recombines TRBV19 with TRBJ1-2; 10 nucleotides match TRBD1. This CDR3 region has 16 residues. Trimming cost V 10 bases and J 4 bases; bases outside gene matches: 15. Germline lookup yields CDR1 LNHDA and CDR2 SQIVND (reference sequence). Written as DNA, the CDR3 is TGTGCCACCGGACCCACCGGGACAGGGGCGTTCTATGGCTACACCTTC. It specifies CATGPTGTGAFYGYTF. The whole variable domain, remainder taken from reference TRBV19 and TRBJ1-2, is DGGITQSPKYLFRKEGQNVTLSCEQNLNHDAMYWYRQDPGQGLRLIYYSQIVNDFQKGDIAEGYSVSREKKESFPLTVTSAQKNPTAFYLCATGPTGTGAFYGYTFGSGTRLTVV.

There are a few counts of this clone. V is TRBV11-1 and J is TRBJ2-7, with 8 bases that match TRBD1. J was trimmed by 2 bases and V by 5 bases; bases with no gene match: 5. The CDR3 length is 14 residues. Germline CDR1 reads SGHAT; CDR2 reads FQDESV (reference sequence). CDR3 in DNA: TGTGCCAGCAGCCTCGGGACAGGAGCCTACGAGCAGTACTTC. Translated, it gives CASSLGTGAYEQYF.

This chain joins TRBV11-2 and TRBJ2-2, with D possibly being TRBD2 (5 bases). In germline, CDR1 is SGHAT, CDR2 FQNNGV. The CDR3 sequence is 16 residues long. V lost 5 bases to trimming and J lost 9 bases, with 22 bases between them. The CDR3 protein is CASSTAPGGHRRELFF. CDR3 coding DNA: TGTGCCAGCAGCACCGCCCCGGGCGGGCACCGGAGGGAGCTGTTTTTT.

The V call is TRBV7-9, the J call TRBJ1-5, with D perhaps matching TRBD1 (5 bases). The germline V gene has CDR1 SEHNR and CDR2 FQNEAQ (reference sequence). Trimming took off 0 bases at V and 0 bases at J, with 9 bases between the two ends. This CDR3 comprises 16 residues. The CDR3 sequence: CASSLAGRGSNQPQHF. The CDR3 DNA reads TGTGCCAGCAGCTTAGCTGGGAGGGGTAGCAATCAGCCCCAGCATTTT.

The chain recombines TRBV4-1 with TRBJ2-7; D might be TRBD2 (5 bases). The CDR3 covers 14 residues. V was trimmed by 1 base and J by 3 bases, leaving 10 bases between them. Germline V CDR1 and CDR2: MGHRA, YSYEKL. The CDR3 spells CASSQAGLSYEQYF. CDR3 sequence (DNA): TGCGCCAGCAGCCAAGCCGGACTGAGCTACGAGCAGTACTTC.

The V and J genes are TRBV9 and TRBJ2-6; 10 bases align to TRBD1. Germline values: CDR1 SGDLS, CDR2 YYNGEE. Trimming at V came to 4 bases and at J to 0 bases, leaving 7 bases not matched to a gene. The CDR3 contains 18 residues. The CDR3 sequence is CASSIGTGANSGANVLTF. The CDR3 coding sequence is TGTGCCAGCAGCATCGGGACAGGGGCTAACTCTGGGGCCAACGTCCTGACTTTC.

V gene TRBV11-1 combines with J gene TRBJ2-3, with 8 positions matching TRBD2. Germline CDR1 SGHAT, CDR2 FQDESV (reference sequence). With 3 bases clipped from V and 1 base from J, the junction kept 3 bases outside the gene matches. This CDR3 contains 15 residues. The CDR3 protein is CASSFTGGGTDTQYF. The CDR3 nucleotides read TGTGCCAGCAGCTTCACGGGGGGGGGCACAGATACGCAGTATTTT.

The rearrangement links TRBV29-1 to TRBJ2-3; a possible D gene is TRBD2 (7 bases). V lost 3 bases and J lost 6, with 13 bases in between. Germline V CDR1 and CDR2: SQVTM, ANQGSEA. The CDR3 is 13 residues long. In DNA, the CDR3 is TGCAGCGTTGAGGTACAGGGAGGGGATACGCAGTATTTT. Translation: CSVEVQGGDTQYF.

This clone occurred many times. The V gene is TRBV5-1, the J gene TRBJ2-1, with TRBD1 matching 8 bases. Germline CDR1 reads SGHRS; CDR2 reads YFSETQ. V dropped 4 bases and J dropped 1; count of bases not matched to a gene: 7. The CDR3 is made up of 16 amino acids. Here the CDR3 DNA reads TGCGCCAGCAGCCCCGTAAGACAGGGGTCCTACAATGAGCAGTTCTTC. Protein sequence: CASSPVRQGSYNEQFF.

This clone was counted between two and nine times. This sequence joins TRBV6-5 and TRBJ2-3; 8 bases map to TRBD2. Per the germline V gene, CDR1 is MNHEY and CDR2 is SVGAGI. CDR3 length equals 15 residues. J gave up 2 bases and V 9 bases, and 10 bases lay outside the gene matches. CDR3 loop: CASRRLSGATDTQYF. The CDR3 nucleotides read TGTGCCAGTCGGCGCCTTAGCGGGGCCACAGATACGCAGTATTTT.

The chain carries TRBV7-3 and TRBJ2-2, with 9 bases lining up with TRBD1. The CDR3 has 15 amino acids. Losses at the gene ends were 6 bases for V and 1 base for J; bases not matched to a gene: 3. CDR1 SGHTA and CDR2 FQGTGA come from the germline V gene. The CDR3 loop reads CASRRQGVNTGELFF. Here the CDR3 DNA reads TGTGCCAGCAGGCGACAGGGGGTGAACACCGGGGAGCTGTTTTTT.